The following is a T cell receptor beta chain sequence with its context. Its antigen is not identified. The CDR3 is cut off 3 residues early in the read; its end comes from the germline J gene. Generated by immunoSEQ multiplex PCR, the TCRdb table keeps only in-frame clones and is missing some. Recorded for this sample: over 45,000 clones. This sample was taken from a study of T cells in women clearing cervical HPV infection. Study-wide context: Case blood was drawn when the lesion was first found; control blood after infection became undetectable.

Germline V gene data show CDR1 as SQVTM and CDR2 as ANQGSEA. The CDR3 covers 13 residues. V was clipped by 3 bases and J by 3 bases, with 11 bases between them. Study-level findings and limits: T-cell numbers per sample were unknown and may explain richness differences.

Sequencing used blood buffy coat. The sequence was obtained from a woman between 18 and 70 years old with a cervical HPV16 infection that either progressed to CIN3+ or cleared (not recorded which). The chain recombines TRBV29-1 with TRBJ1-1, with D perhaps matching TRBD1 (6 bases). CDR3 amino acids: CSVERTDYTEAFF. The part of the CDR3 DNA that was read is TGCAGCGTTGAGAGGACAGACTACACTGAA.